What follows describes a single T cell receptor (beta chain). Its antigen has not been determined. There are no base qualities to consult, and no much larger clone falls within one base. Measured from the cysteine to the phenylalanine, the CDR3 is 14 residues long. Just CDR3 DNA is preserved here, 42 bases in frame from base 1. CDR1 and CDR2, per the germline V gene (reference sequence), are SEHNR and FQNEAQ. The entry originates in a study of shared clonotypes between healthy human individuals (TCRdb year 2020). About the full investigation: The cohort included a few men and a couple of women between 18 and 49 years of age. Blood TCR repertoires of roughly 5 healthy adults were deeply sequenced to estimate repertoire size and the extent of clonotype sharing between individuals. Per donor, leukapheresis produced somewhere between about 0.9 and 9.5 billion PBMCs. Libraries were prepared and TCR repertoires were sequenced by different laboratories using diverse techniques, in order to increase sequencing depth and limit assay-specific biases. For each donor, CD4 naive and CD4 memory were each run on three plates, CD8 naive on two plates, and CD8 memory on one plate.

Using the deep immunoSEQ assay, TCR CDR3 regions were amplified from genomic DNA by multiplex PCR. Extracted genomic DNA from each cell subset was spread evenly across all wells of several immunoSEQ 96-well plates, with each plate serving as a replicate. For sorted subsets, 150 to 200 ng genomic DNA, equal to about 30,000 T cell genomes, was loaded into each replicate PCR. Purified libraries were measured with a Qubit 3.0 fluorometer, size-checked on a Bioanalyzer 2100, and measured again with the KAPA Library Quantification kit. Each immunoSEQ 96-well plate was sequenced on its own single-read 150-cycle Illumina NextSeq 550 flow cell. The original methods were these. The immunoSEQ output contained only junctional sequences without quality scores, so filtering could not match that applied to full-length reads. To assign V/J genes and CDR3, sequences were annotated using PyIR, a Python wrapper for IgBLAST v1.9, with IMGT germline references. Reads were filtered out if the reads had weak V/J assignments (E-value above 1e-6), no CDR3, stop codons, out-of-frame junctions, or ambiguous translated residues. V3J clonotypes were defined as sequences sharing an identical inferred V gene, J gene, and CDR3 amino acid sequence. To compute the percentage overlap between repertoires, the number of shared unique clonotypes was divided by the size of the smaller repertoire. Three approaches were used to assess repertoire richness: RTK rarefaction, the Chao1 estimator, and Recon v2.1 estimates of unobserved clonotypes. OLGA was used to compute generation probabilities for all TCRbeta clonotypes that the gDNA method yielded from a handful of donors. TCRdb carries this immuneACCESS record with in-frame sequences only. Its versions omit some clonotypes, under half of them owing to an unresolved V gene in the studies checked, with the rest unexplained. V and J calls and clone size are those listed in that table; D and trimming were worked out from the DNA. The sample profile shows fewer than 3 million clones; about nine tenths of them were found once. Approximately 0.41% of the sample goes to the ten largest clones.

Healthy HIV-negative adults with no recently reported acute infections or vaccinations were included as donors. Every donor was a Caucasian adult residing in Nashville, Tennessee, USA. CD4+ T cells were enriched by magnetic negative selection, after which naive cells were positively selected on CD45RA and the negative fraction was taken as the memory subset. After blood collection by leukapheresis, PBMCs were isolated using Ficoll-Histopaque density gradient centrifugation and then cryopreserved in the vapor phase of liquid nitrogen. Purity and quantity of every magnetically sorted T cell population were checked by analytical flow cytometry. Genomic DNA was isolated from every sorted fraction and measured by UV absorbance on a Nanodrop 2000c. Summary of the overall study and its limitations: Because the study included a small number of donors, the genetic and exposure-history diversity represented was limited. Clonotypes shared by all four sorted-subset donors showed higher generation probabilities than non-shared clonotypes. Across a handful of donors, 4.5% to 6.5% of naive CD4, roughly 3.5% of naive CD8, under 2.5% of memory CD4, and approximately 0.4% of memory CD8 clonotypes were shared. Naive subsets generally had larger estimated clonotype richness than memory subsets. Pairwise subsampling led to the expectation that sequencing depth would affect the degree of clonotype sharing among donors. Incomplete sequencing was indicated by rarefaction of sorted-subset datasets, despite the large sequencing depth. Only blood was sampled, and tissue TCR repertoires likely differ from those in blood.

The sequence was collected from a young man in good health. Some clones in this sample may be carry-over from other donors' samples. The specimen sequenced was naive CD4+ T cells from PBMCs. Reading the label with the study, this specimen's cell subset or site is: CD45RA+ positively selected. The sequence is built from TRBV7-9 and TRBJ2-5; the D gene is unclear. The tail of the sequence fits TRBJ2-7 better, so the J call may be wrong. The encoded CDR3 is CASSLAGQVGEQYF. The nucleotide sequence reads TGTGCCAGCAGCTTAGCAGGCCAGGTTGGCGAGCAGTACTTC.